The clone carrying this T cell receptor beta chain occurred a few times. Its antigen is unknown. This sample is drawn from a study of T cells in Graves' hyperthyroidism and ophthalmopathy. Study-wide findings and caveats: Also found in blood were most expanded thyroid clonotypes above 0.001.

Trimming took off 4 bases at V and 2 bases at J, with 13 bases between the two ends. The CDR3 loop spans 14 amino acids. CDR1 and CDR2 (germline): SGDLS, YYNGEE. Uncontrolled infection, other autoimmune disease, pregnancy or lactation excluded patients. Amplification of TCR beta CDR3 regions was performed using RNA transcripts as template. The HTBI primer set drove a first-round RT-PCR of the TCR CDR3. From the multiplex PCR reads, TCRdb called clonotypes with MiXCR, one entry per CDR3 protein. Here the sample spans some 500,000 distinct CDR3 sequences, 15% to 20% being singletons. Sequenced input: blood. The J gene is TRBJ2-7, the V gene TRBV9, with D perhaps matching TRBD1 (5 bases). The source of this sequence is a woman aged 25 to 39 with Graves' ophthalmopathy. In DNA form, the CDR3 reads TGTGCCAGCAGCAAAGACAGCCTTCCCTACGAGCAGTACTTC. It specifies CASSKDSLPYEQYF. The entire variable domain, with the rest obtained from reference TRBV9 and TRBJ2-7, is as follows: DSGVTQTPKHLITATGQRVTLRCSPRSGDLSVYWYQQSLDQGLQFLIQYYNGEERAKGNILERFSAQQFPDLHSELNLSSLELGDSALYFCASSKDSLPYEQYFGPGTRLTVT.